Listed here are 23 T cell receptor beta chains from one sample, sequenced in a study of blood T cells in healthy people across ages. Primed by a sample-barcoded 5' primer and a J-beta primer mix, a second PCR proceeded for about 7 to 11 cycles. TCRdb reanalysed the 5' RACE reads using MiXCR and keeps one entry per CDR3 protein. This sample has about 800,000 distinct CDR3 sequences, with over 45% found just once. Specimen: blood. Receptors were obtained from a man aged 30-40 years in good health.

A few counts support this clonotype. The gene calls are TRBV29-1 and TRBJ2-7, with D perhaps TRBD1 (5 bases). Germline V gives CDR1 SQVTM, CDR2 ANQGSEA. Trimming removed 4 bases from V and 4 bases from J, with 8 bases in between. CDR3 length equals 11 residues. The CDR3 DNA follows: TGCAGCGTTGCAGGGTTTTACGAGCAGTACTTC. Translating it yields CSVAGFYEQYF.

This clonotype came up a few times. The chain recombines TRBV6-1 with TRBJ2-5; 7 nucleotides match TRBD1. The CDR3 runs 13 residues. CDR1 is MNHNS and CDR2 is SASEGT in the germline V gene. V shed 6 bases, J shed 1 base, and the junction held 2 bases outside the gene matches. The DNA of the CDR3 is TGTGCCAGCAGGCCAGGGGGCCAAGAGACCCAGTACTTC. Amino acid sequence: CASRPGGQETQYF.

This sequence joins TRBV20-1 and TRBJ2-7, with D possibly TRBD1 on 6 matching bases. Germline loops: CDR1 DFQATT, CDR2 SNEGSKA (reference sequence). The CDR3 runs 15 residues. The germline V and J ends were trimmed by 3 bases and 2 bases, with 17 bases remaining between them. CDR3 nucleotide sequence: TGCAGTGCTAGGGTAGTGACAGGTCTTACCTACGAGCAGTACTTC. This encodes CSARVVTGLTYEQYF.

The sample holds one count of this clonotype. This sequence joins TRBV28 and TRBJ2-5, with D perhaps TRBD2 (6 bases). The V and J ends lost 3 bases and 4 bases respectively, with 15 bases between them. The CDR3 runs to 15 residues. Germline V gene data show CDR1 as MDHEN and CDR2 as SYDVKM. The chain's CDR3 is CASSFIRERRETQYF. The CDR3, as DNA: TGTGCCAGCAGTTTTATTCGGGAGAGGAGAGAGACCCAGTACTTC.

This sequence joins TRBV7-2 and TRBJ1-5; no firm D call. Germline lookup yields CDR1 SGHTA and CDR2 FQGNSA. This CDR3 comprises 14 residues. V was cut by 5 bases and J by 6 bases, with 14 bases left in between. CDR3 nucleotides: TGTGCCAGCAGCCCCATGGCTGGGTTTCAGCCCCAGCATTTT. Amino acid sequence: CASSPMAGFQPQHF.

In this sample, this clonotype turned up a few times. V and J are TRBV7-9 and TRBJ2-7, with a possible D match to TRBD2 (5 bases). V lost 5 bases to trimming and J lost 2 bases, with 7 bases between them. Germline V CDR1 and CDR2: SEHNR, FQNEAQ (reference sequence). The CDR3 contains 12 residues. This chain's CDR3 is CASSRGAYEQYF. In DNA form, the CDR3 reads TGTGCCAGCAGCCGGGGAGCCTACGAGCAGTACTTC. The full variable domain, completed using reference TRBV7-9 and TRBJ2-7, is DTGVSQNPRHKITKRGQNVTFRCDPISEHNRLYWYRQTLGQGPEFLTYFQNEAQLEKSRLLSDRFSAERPKGSFSTLEIQRTEQGDSAMYLCASSRGAYEQYFGPGTRLTVT.

The chain employs TRBV7-9 and TRBJ2-1, with a weak D call TRBD2 (5 bases). This CDR3 spans 13 amino acids. Trimming took 5 bases from V and 8 from J, leaving 13 bases between them. Germline loops: CDR1 SEHNR, CDR2 FQNEAQ (reference sequence). The CDR3 is CASSERSRYEQFF. Written as DNA, the CDR3 is TGTGCCAGCAGCGAGCGGAGTCGCTATGAGCAGTTCTTC.

The J gene is TRBJ2-1, the V gene TRBV5-1; D could derive from TRBD1 or TRBD2 (5 bases each). This CDR3 region has 14 residues. Germline CDR1 and CDR2: SGHRS and YFSETQ. V gave up 4 bases and J gave up 5 bases, with 13 bases separating them. CDR3 DNA sequence: TGCGCCAGCAGCGCCGGGACGGCCAACAATGAGCAGTTCTTC. This gives the protein CASSAGTANNEQFF.

This chain links TRBV5-6 with TRBJ2-3; D ambiguous. Trimming took 6 bases from V and 0 from J, leaving 11 bases between them. This CDR3 has 14 residues. Germline-derived CDR1 and CDR2 are SGHDT and YYEEEE. CDR3 DNA sequence: TGTGCCAGCAAACCTACACCTAGCACAGATACGCAGTATTTT. The encoded protein is CASKPTPSTDTQYF.

The chain uses TRBV11-1 and TRBJ2-6; D possibly corresponds to TRBD1 (6 bases). Looked up from germline, CDR1 is SGHAT and CDR2 is FQDESV (reference sequence). The CDR3 extends over 21 amino acids. Trimming took 5 bases from V and 2 from J, leaving 28 bases between them. CDR3 residues: CASSLMGFFGTSKAGANVLTF. CDR3 nucleotide sequence: TGTGCCAGCAGCCTTATGGGTTTTTTCGGGACATCGAAGGCTGGGGCCAACGTCCTGACTTTC.

The chain combines TRBV12-3 or TRBV12-4 with TRBJ2-7; D may be TRBD1 (5 bases). This CDR3 has 12 amino acids. Deletions cut 0 bases from V and 5 bases from J, with 5 bases between. This CDR3 is CASSLATDEQYF. In DNA form, the CDR3 reads TGTGCCAGCAGTTTAGCGACAGACGAGCAGTACTTC.

The chain carries TRBV7-2 and TRBJ2-1, with 14 bases that match TRBD2. With V trimmed by 0 bases and J by 8 bases, 6 bases remained unmatched. Germline CDR1 SGHTA, CDR2 FQGNSA. The CDR3 is 17 amino acids. In nucleotides, the CDR3 is TGTGCCAGCAGCTTAGCTCTGACTAGCGGGAGGGTAGATGAGCAGTTCTTC. It is translated as CASSLALTSGRVDEQFF.

V is TRBV6-2 or TRBV6-3 and J is TRBJ2-4, with TRBD1 matching over 8 bases. The J call is in doubt because the DNA end fits TRBJ2-7 better. The CDR3 has 15 residues. Germline assignment: CDR1 MNHEY and CDR2 SVGEGT. The CDR3 nucleotides read TGTGCCAGCAGTTACTCGCAGGGACAGGTCTACGAGCAGTACTTC. As protein: CASSYSQGQVYEQYF.

The V call is TRBV7-2, the J call TRBJ2-7, with a tentative D call TRBD2 (5 bases). Looked up from germline, CDR1 is SGHTA and CDR2 is FQGNSA. This CDR3 region has 15 residues. Trimming removed 3 bases at V and 5 bases at J, with 17 bases between. The chain's CDR3 is CASSFSAGLGNEQYF. CDR3 nucleotide sequence: TGTGCCAGCAGCTTCAGTGCGGGCCTAGGCAACGAGCAGTACTTC.

This clonotype was observed a few times. This sequence joins TRBV5-1 and TRBJ2-5, with TRBD1 identical over 9 bases. The CDR3 runs 15 residues. Unmatched junction bases numbered 6, after V lost 2 bases and J lost 4 bases. Germline V gene data show CDR1 as SGHRS and CDR2 as YFSETQ. The CDR3 coding sequence is TGCGCCAGCAGCTTCGGGGACAGGGAGGGAGAGACCCAGTACTTC. Protein sequence: CASSFGDREGETQYF. The whole variable domain, filled in from reference TRBV5-1 and TRBJ2-5, reads KAGVTQTPRYLIKTRGQQVTLSCSPISGHRSVSWYQQTPGQGLQFLFEYFSETQRNKGNFPGRFSGRQFSNSRSEMNVSTLELGDSALYLCASSFGDREGETQYFGPGTRLLVL.

This clonotype has a single count. The chain has TRBV10-3 and TRBJ1-1, with TRBD1 matching over 8 bases. The CDR3 is made up of 13 amino acids. Trimming at V came to 8 bases and at J to 3 bases, leaving 5 bases not matched to a gene. The V gene's germline CDR1 is ENHRY and CDR2 SYGVKD. The CDR3 nucleotides are TGTGCCATCCTCGGACAGGGTTACACTGAAGCTTTCTTT. Translated, it gives CAILGQGYTEAFF.

This clonotype came up a few times. The chain carries TRBV7-9 and TRBJ1-2, with D possibly TRBD1 on 5 matching bases. Germline CDR1 reads SEHNR; CDR2 reads FQNEAQ (reference sequence). The CDR3 has 14 amino acids. Deletions cut 2 bases from V and 4 bases from J, with 11 bases between. In DNA, the CDR3 is TGTGCCAGCAGCTTAACCGACAGAGTCTATGGCTACACCTTC. Translation gives CASSLTDRVYGYTF.

The rearrangement uses TRBV12-3 or TRBV12-4 and TRBJ2-1; D may be TRBD1 or TRBD2 (7 bases each). This CDR3 has 17 amino acids. V was trimmed by 3 bases and J by 4 bases, leaving 19 bases between them. CDR3 DNA: TGTGCCAGCAGTTTGTCAGGGGGGGGACGACTTTACAATGAGCAGTTCTTC. Translation gives CASSLSGGGRLYNEQFF.

The genes are TRBV28 and TRBJ2-1; D is possibly TRBD1 (5 bases). The V end lost 7 bases, the J end lost 4 bases, and 14 bases lay between the germline ends. The CDR3 totals 14 residues. CDR1 and CDR2 from the germline V gene are MDHEN and SYDVKM. CDR3 loop: CASNRGTPYNEQFF. CDR3 nucleotides: TGTGCCAGCAATAGGGGAACCCCTTACAATGAGCAGTTCTTC. Variable domain in full (rest from reference TRBV28 and TRBJ2-1): DVKVTQSSRYLVKRTGEKVFLECVQDMDHENMFWYRQDPGLGLRLIYFSYDVKMKEKGDIPEGYSVSREKKERFSLILESASTNQTSMYLCASNRGTPYNEQFFGPGTRLTVL.

This clonotype has only a few counts. V is TRBV5-6 and J is TRBJ2-3; D unclear. The ends were cut back, 1 base at V and 0 bases at J, with 12 bases in the middle. Germline V gene sequence: CDR1 SGHDT, CDR2 YYEEEE. This CDR3 has 16 residues. In nucleotides, the CDR3 is TGTGCCAGCAGCTTGAAACTCGCCACTAGCACAGATACGCAGTATTTT. It codes for CASSLKLATSTDTQYF.

The sample holds a few counts of this clonotype. The genes are TRBV5-6 and TRBJ2-5, with 7 bases identical to TRBD2. Germline loops: CDR1 SGHDT, CDR2 YYEEEE. The length of the CDR3 is 16 residues. V dropped 5 bases and J dropped 5; count of bases not matched to a gene: 15. The CDR3 DNA reads TGTGCCAGCAGTCTTGGGGGAGCGGGACTCGGGGAGACCCAGTACTTC. Translating gives CASSLGGAGLGETQYF.

On this clonotype: This sequence may be a read error, since a much larger clone differs from it by one base. V is TRBV4-3 and J is TRBJ1-4; 7 positions match TRBD1. The CDR3 runs to 16 residues. CDR1 is LGHNA and CDR2 is YSLEER in the germline V gene. CDR3 loop: CASSSGQAIPKEKLFF. DNA for the CDR3: TGCGCCAGCAGCTCCGGACAGGCCATCCCTAAGGAAAAACTGTTTTTT.

J is TRBJ2-1 and V is TRBV29-1; D is perhaps TRBD1 (6 bases). Germline CDR1 reads SQVTM; CDR2 reads ANQGSEA. This CDR3 spans 17 amino acids. Trimming removed 3 bases from V and 0 bases from J, with 18 bases in between. The DNA for the CDR3 is TGCAGCGTTGAGGGGGCCCTTGGGCGTACCTCCTACAATGAGCAGTTCTTC. Amino acids: CSVEGALGRTSYNEQFF.